One sample yielded the 31 T cell receptor beta chains listed below, sequenced in a study of cytomegalovirus exposure and HLA in healthy donors. The data were produced by immunoSEQ multiplex PCR, yet TCRdb's version contains in-frame clones alone and is incomplete. The data contain some 120,000 clones, roughly 84% of them singletons. Sample: PBMCs. The receptors stem from a woman under 40 in good health and CMV-seronegative.

The chain combines TRBV7-2 with TRBJ1-2, with 7 bases identical to TRBD1. Germline loops: CDR1 SGHTA, CDR2 FQGNSA. The CDR3 length is 18 residues. The trim removed 7 bases at V and 5 bases at J, leaving 22 bases unmatched. The CDR3 sequence: CASTSRGGPREGAYGYTF. The CDR3 DNA sequence: TGTGCCAGCACCTCGAGGGGCGGCCCGAGAGAGGGGGCTTATGGCTACACCTTC.

The chain couples TRBV7-8 to TRBJ1-1, with TRBD1 as a possible D gene (6 bases). CDR3 length equals 16 residues. Trimming removed 5 bases at V and 7 bases at J, with 23 bases between. The germline V gene encodes CDR1 SGHVS and CDR2 FQNEAQ. CDR3 residues: CASSPYRAGAYNEAFF. The CDR3, as DNA: TGTGCCAGCAGCCCTTACAGGGCCGGGGCCTATAATGAAGCTTTCTTT.

The chain's CDR3 is CASRLGWGGLGTGELFF. CDR3 sequence (DNA): TGTGCCAGTAGACTGGGTTGGGGGGGCCTAGGGACCGGGGAGCTGTTTTTT. The J gene is TRBJ2-2, the V gene TRBV19; TRBD2 is a possible D gene (7 bases). Germline assignment: CDR1 LNHDA and CDR2 SQIVND (reference sequence). With 6 bases removed from V and 5 bases from J, the gap between germline ends came to 22 bases. The CDR3 loop spans 17 amino acids.

J is TRBJ1-2 and V is TRBV30; D remains ambiguous. V lost 2 bases, J lost 5 bases, and 15 bases lay in between. CDR3 length: 14 amino acids. In germline, CDR1 is GTSNPN, CDR2 SVGIG (reference sequence). The CDR3 DNA is TGTGCCTGGAGTCATACAGAATACGGTTATGGCTACACCTTC. This gives the protein CAWSHTEYGYGYTF.

This clone came up a few times. The chain recombines TRBV9 with TRBJ1-6; tentative D call: TRBD1 (5 bases). This CDR3 comprises 15 residues. Between the trimmed V and J ends, which lost 0 bases and 9 bases, there was a span of 13 bases. Germline lookup yields CDR1 SGDLS and CDR2 YYNGEE. CDR3 in DNA: TGTGCCAGCAGCGTAGCGGCAGGGCACGTTTCACCCCTCCACTTT. This codes for CASSVAAGHVSPLHF.

The chain links TRBV6-5 to TRBJ2-7, with D possibly TRBD2 on 7 matching bases. V was pared by 0 bases and J by 4 bases, with 16 bases between. This CDR3 is built from 16 residues. From germline, CDR1 is MNHEY and CDR2 SVGAGI. The CDR3 nucleotides are TGTGCCAGCAGTTACTCCAAGGGAGGGGGTCGTTACGAGCAGTACTTC. Translated: CASSYSKGGGRYEQYF.

V usage is TRBV11-3 and J usage is TRBJ2-7; a weak D match, TRBD1 (5 bases). Germline V lookup: CDR1 SGHNT, CDR2 YENEEA. V was trimmed by 4 bases and J by 2 bases, leaving 12 bases between them. This CDR3 has 14 amino acids. The CDR3 protein is CASSSTGSTYEQYF. Here the CDR3 DNA reads TGTGCCAGCAGCTCTACAGGTAGTACCTACGAGCAGTACTTC.

The chain has TRBV30 and TRBJ1-5, with no clear D. Trimming removed 2 bases from V and 0 bases from J, with 8 bases in between. Germline-derived CDR1 and CDR2 are GTSNPN and SVGIG (reference sequence). The CDR3 loop spans 14 amino acids. CDR3 coding DNA: TGTGCCTGGAGTCCGGCGGATAGCAATCAGCCCCAGCATTTT. It encodes CAWSPADSNQPQHF.

In DNA form, the CDR3 reads TGTGCCAGCAGCTTCCCAGGGTCAAGGGGGCATACCGGGGAGCTGTTTTTT. Amino acid sequence: CASSFPGSRGHTGELFF. The gene calls are TRBV11-2 and TRBJ2-2; TRBD1 aligns across 7 bases. Per the germline V gene, CDR1 is SGHAT and CDR2 is FQNNGV. The CDR3 spans 17 residues. V lost 3 bases, J lost 5 bases, and 12 bases stayed unmatched.

The chain is built from TRBV7-9 and TRBJ2-7; D is possibly TRBD1 (5 bases). CDR3 size: 13 residues. Germline-derived CDR1 and CDR2 are SEHNR and FQNEAQ (reference sequence). V shed 6 bases and J shed 0 bases, with 9 bases lying between them. CDR3 amino acids: CASRLDSSYEQYF. CDR3 DNA sequence: TGTGCCAGCAGACTTGACAGCTCCTACGAGCAGTACTTC.

This clone was counted between two and nine times. V usage is TRBV18 and J usage is TRBJ1-6; TRBD1 might be the D (6 bases). Trimming took 6 bases from V and 8 from J, leaving 20 bases between them. Germline CDR1 and CDR2: KGHSH and LQKENI. The CDR3 has 16 residues. CDR3 sequence (DNA): TGTGCCAGCTCCGACTTGCTGGGGGCGTCGTATTCACCCCTCCACTTT. It specifies CASSDLLGASYSPLHF.

The chain recombines TRBV12-5 with TRBJ1-4; D is perhaps TRBD1 (6 bases). This CDR3 region has 13 residues. Germline CDR1 and CDR2: LGHNT and FRNRAP. V was clipped by 0 bases and J by 8 bases, with 7 bases between them. Written as DNA, the CDR3 is TGTGCTAGTGGTTTGGTACAGGGAGAAAAACTGTTTTTT. Residues: CASGLVQGEKLFF.

This clone has just one count. The CDR3 loop is CASSFRLAVDNEQFF. The CDR3 nucleotides read TGTGCCAGCAGCTTTAGACTAGCGGTCGACAATGAGCAGTTCTTC. The rearrangement joins TRBV11-3 to TRBJ2-1; TRBD2 agrees at 9 bases. Trimming removed 3 bases from V and 5 bases from J; junction bases left unmatched: 5. There are 15 residues in the CDR3. The germline V gene encodes CDR1 SGHNT and CDR2 YENEEA.

The chain employs TRBV11-3 and TRBJ1-1; TRBD1 matches 8 bases. Looked up from germline, CDR1 is SGHNT and CDR2 is YENEEA. Germline trimming cut 5 bases from V and 1 base from J; bases unmatched to any gene: 3. The CDR3 extends over 14 amino acids. CDR3 DNA: TGTGCCAGCAGCCCCGGGACAGGGAACACTGAAGCTTTCTTT. Its protein product is CASSPGTGNTEAFF.

The genes are TRBV18 and TRBJ1-4; tentative D call: TRBD1 (5 bases). Looked up from germline, CDR1 is KGHSH and CDR2 is LQKENI. The CDR3 runs 13 residues. Between the trimmed V and J ends, which lost 3 bases and 8 bases, there was a span of 10 bases. The CDR3 DNA follows: TGTGCCAGCTCACCCCAGACAGAGGAAAAACTGTTTTTT. Translating gives CASSPQTEEKLFF.

V is TRBV30 and J is TRBJ1-1; TRBD1 might be the D (5 bases). The CDR3 loop spans 15 amino acids. CDR1 is GTSNPN and CDR2 is SVGIG in the germline V gene (reference sequence). V lost 3 bases and J 3 bases, leaving 17 bases between the germline ends. The CDR3 region is CAWSRPQGGYTEAFF. CDR3 coding DNA: TGTGCCTGGAGCCGTCCTCAGGGAGGGTACACTGAAGCTTTCTTT.

The J gene is TRBJ1-2, the V gene TRBV19, with 10 bases matching TRBD1. CDR3 size: 15 residues. The junction had 7 bases not matched to a gene; V was cut back by 1 base and J by 8 bases. Germline-derived CDR1 and CDR2 are LNHDA and SQIVND (reference sequence). CDR3 amino acids: CASSIAGQGVSGYTF. In DNA, the CDR3 is TGTGCCAGTAGTATAGCCGGACAGGGGGTTTCGGGCTACACCTTC.

The V and J genes are TRBV29-1 and TRBJ2-7; 8 positions match TRBD1. CDR3 size: 13 residues. V lost 8 bases, J lost 1 base, and 7 bases stayed unmatched. Germline V CDR1 and CDR2: SQVTM, ANQGSEA. CDR3 region: CSPGTGSSYEQYF. The CDR3 DNA follows: TGCAGCCCCGGGACAGGTTCTTCCTACGAGCAGTACTTC.

The chain joins TRBV29-1 to TRBJ1-2; tentative D call: TRBD1 (5 bases). This CDR3 has 13 residues. The germline gives CDR1 SQVTM, CDR2 ANQGSEA. V dropped 7 bases and J dropped 3 bases, with 15 bases sitting between them. As DNA, the CDR3 is TGCAGCGCGAGCGGGGGAATTTACTATGGCTACACCTTC. Protein product: CSASGGIYYGYTF.

The chain couples TRBV2 to TRBJ1-4; possible D gene TRBD1, 5 bases. V lost 5 bases, J lost 0 bases, and 10 bases lay in between. From germline, CDR1 is SNHLY and CDR2 FYNNEI. The length of the CDR3 is 15 residues. The CDR3 is CASSRQSATNEKLFF. The CDR3 DNA sequence: TGTGCCAGCAGTCGACAGAGTGCAACTAATGAAAAACTGTTTTTT.

V is TRBV25-1 and J is TRBJ2-2; 9 positions match TRBD2. CDR3 size: 16 residues. J was trimmed by 6 bases and V by 3 bases; bases with no gene match: 8. CDR1 MGHDK and CDR2 SYGVNS come from the germline V gene. DNA for the CDR3: TGTGCCAGCAGTGATCTCTTAGCGGGGGACGCCGGGGAGCTGTTTTTT. Its translation is CASSDLLAGDAGELFF.

This clone is a singleton in its sample. This chain links TRBV6-5 with TRBJ2-7, with 9 bases matching TRBD1. Germline loops: CDR1 MNHEY, CDR2 SVGAGI. J was trimmed by 5 bases and V by 6 bases; bases with no gene match: 2. The CDR3 has 12 amino acids. Written as DNA, the CDR3 is TGTGCCAGCAGAAGGGACAGGGACGAGCAGTACTTC. Translation gives CASRRDRDEQYF.

This clone was picked up many times. J is TRBJ1-1 and V is TRBV11-2; D is undetermined. CDR1 is SGHAT, CDR2 FQNNGV, per germline. V lost 2 bases and J 8 bases, leaving 12 bases between the germline ends. There are 13 residues in the CDR3. CDR3 DNA sequence: TGTGCCAGCAGCTTAAGTAGCTCGGCAGAAGCTTTCTTT. Its protein is CASSLSSSAEAFF.

CDR3 residues: CASSLGLQSSYNSPLHF. The CDR3 DNA is TGCGCCAGCAGCTTGGGACTACAGAGCTCCTATAATTCACCCCTCCACTTT. The chain combines TRBV5-1 with TRBJ1-6; D unresolved. The CDR3 is 17 amino acids. V lost 0 bases and J lost 0, with 10 bases in between. Germline CDR1 SGHRS, CDR2 YFSETQ.

The gene calls are TRBV30 and TRBJ1-6, with D possibly TRBD1 on 6 matching bases. Germline V gives CDR1 GTSNPN, CDR2 SVGIG (reference sequence). With 0 bases removed from V and 10 bases from J, the gap between germline ends came to 16 bases. This CDR3 contains 15 residues. The CDR3 region has the DNA TGTGCCTGGAGTGTAATGGGCAGGGGCAACTCACCCCTCCACTTT. It specifies CAWSVMGRGNSPLHF.

The chain combines TRBV27 with TRBJ1-1; TRBD1 agrees at 7 bases. From germline, CDR1 is MNHEY and CDR2 SMNVEV (reference sequence). Unmatched junction bases numbered 8, after V lost 5 bases and J lost 2 bases. The CDR3 runs to 15 residues. The CDR3 DNA follows: TGTGCCAGCAGTACTAGGACAGGTTTTAACACTGAAGCTTTCTTT. This codes for CASSTRTGFNTEAFF.

This clone turned up a few times. This chain uses TRBV18 with TRBJ2-7; TRBD1 matches 8 bases. With V trimmed by 0 bases and J by 3 bases, 7 bases remained unmatched. CDR1 and CDR2 (germline): KGHSH, LQKENI. The CDR3 sequence is 16 residues long. This CDR3 reads CASSPPRTGLHYEQYF. Written as DNA, the CDR3 is TGTGCCAGCTCACCACCACGGACAGGGCTACACTACGAGCAGTACTTC.

The chain links TRBV4-1 to TRBJ2-3, with D perhaps matching TRBD2 (5 bases). Trimming shortened V by 3 bases and J by 6 bases, and 19 bases separated the two germline ends. The CDR3 totals 16 residues. In germline, CDR1 is MGHRA, CDR2 YSYEKL. The CDR3 spells CASSQSPQRPADTQYF. For the CDR3, the DNA is TGCGCCAGCAGCCAGAGCCCCCAGCGGCCGGCGGATACGCAGTATTTT.

In this sample, this clone turned up once. This chain links TRBV27 with TRBJ1-2; D ambiguous. There are 14 residues in the CDR3. Germline CDR1 is MNHEY and CDR2 is SMNVEV (reference sequence). The V end was cut by 2 bases, the J end by 4 bases, with 11 bases between. CDR3 nucleotide sequence: TGTGCCAGCAGTTTAGGTGCCGCGGGCTATGGCTACACCTTC. Translated: CASSLGAAGYGYTF.

V is TRBV9 and J is TRBJ2-2; the D is unclear. The CDR3 extends over 12 amino acids. Trimming stripped 0 bases from V and 7 bases from J, with 4 bases between. CDR1 is SGDLS and CDR2 is YYNGEE in the germline V gene. The DNA for the CDR3 is TGTGCCAGCAGCGTAGTAAACGGGGAGCTGTTTTTT. This gives the protein CASSVVNGELFF. The variable domain in full, completed from reference TRBV9 and TRBJ2-2, reads DSGVTQTPKHLITATGQRVTLRCSPRSGDLSVYWYQQSLDQGLQFLIQYYNGEERAKGNILERFSAQQFPDLHSELNLSSLELGDSALYFCASSVVNGELFFGEGSRLTVL.

The chain carries TRBV15 and TRBJ2-5, with TRBD1 matching 7 bases. There are 15 residues in the CDR3. Per the germline V gene, CDR1 is LNHNV and CDR2 is YYDKDF (reference sequence). The J segment lost 2 bases and the V segment lost 0 bases, leaving 3 bases of the junction unmatched. The CDR3 is CATSRDDRAQETQYF. The CDR3 DNA reads TGTGCCACCAGCAGAGATGACAGGGCTCAAGAGACCCAGTACTTC.